This TCR beta chain is drawn from a study of T cell responses to AZD1222 COVID-19 vaccine. Study-wide results and caveats: White British donors predominated, females outnumbered males, and clonal diversity was possibly underestimated. Close to half of all spike-specific TCRs reportedly target regions of the variants that are unmutated. Along spike, vaccine-associated CD4 TCRs were found throughout, with dominance at 160-218 and 743-854. Every sample of the repertoires postdated the peak T cell response.

This table comes from immunoSEQ multiplex PCR, and its TCRdb copy is limited to in-frame clones, with some not included. Of about 150,000 clones in the sample, 88% were seen once. The V segment lost 3 bases and the J segment 5 bases; nucleotides outside the gene matches: 4. The CDR3 covers 15 residues. CDR1 is SGHAT and CDR2 is FQDESV in the germline V gene (reference sequence). As regards this clone: What it binds is not known.

The material was peripheral blood, obtained after recovery from COVID-19. The sequence was collected from an adult who had recovered from COVID-19. The chain has TRBV11-1 and TRBJ2-2; TRBD2 aligns across 9 bases. In nucleotides, the CDR3 is TGTGCCAGCAGCTTTCTAGCGGGGAATACCGGGGAGCTGTTTTTT. This sequence encodes CASSFLAGNTGELFF.